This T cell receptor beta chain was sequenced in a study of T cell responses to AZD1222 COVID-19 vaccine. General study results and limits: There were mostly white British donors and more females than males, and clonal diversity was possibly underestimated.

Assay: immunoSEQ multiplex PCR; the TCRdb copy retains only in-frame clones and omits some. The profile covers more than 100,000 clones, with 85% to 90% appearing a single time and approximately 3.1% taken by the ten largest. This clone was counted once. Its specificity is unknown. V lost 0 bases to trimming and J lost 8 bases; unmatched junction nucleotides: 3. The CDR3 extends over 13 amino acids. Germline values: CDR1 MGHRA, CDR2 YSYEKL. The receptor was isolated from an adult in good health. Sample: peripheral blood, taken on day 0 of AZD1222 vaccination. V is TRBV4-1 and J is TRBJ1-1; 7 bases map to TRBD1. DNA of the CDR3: TGCGCCAGCAGCCAAGACGCGACAGGGGAAGCTTTCTTT. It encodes CASSQDATGEAFF.